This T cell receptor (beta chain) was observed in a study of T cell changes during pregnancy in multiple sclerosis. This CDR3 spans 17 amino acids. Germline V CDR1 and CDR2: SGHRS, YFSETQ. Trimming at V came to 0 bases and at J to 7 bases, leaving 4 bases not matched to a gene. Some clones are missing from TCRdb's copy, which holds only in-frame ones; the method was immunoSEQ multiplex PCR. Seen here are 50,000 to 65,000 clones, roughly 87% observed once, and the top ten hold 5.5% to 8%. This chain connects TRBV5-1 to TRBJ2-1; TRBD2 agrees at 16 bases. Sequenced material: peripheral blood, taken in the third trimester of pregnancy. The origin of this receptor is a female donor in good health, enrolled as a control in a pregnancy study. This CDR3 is CASSLGGTSGRGNEQFF. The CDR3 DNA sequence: TGCGCCAGCAGCTTGGGCGGGACTAGCGGGAGGGGAAATGAGCAGTTCTTC.